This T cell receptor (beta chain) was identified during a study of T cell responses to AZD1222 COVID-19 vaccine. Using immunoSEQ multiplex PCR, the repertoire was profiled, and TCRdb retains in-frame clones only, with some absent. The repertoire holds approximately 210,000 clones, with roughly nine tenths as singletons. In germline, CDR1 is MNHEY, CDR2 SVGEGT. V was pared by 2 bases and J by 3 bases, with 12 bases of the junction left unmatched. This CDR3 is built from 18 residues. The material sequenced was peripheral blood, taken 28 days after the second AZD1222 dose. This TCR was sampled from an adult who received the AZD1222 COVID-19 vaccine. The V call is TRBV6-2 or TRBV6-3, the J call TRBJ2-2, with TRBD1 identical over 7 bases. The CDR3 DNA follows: TGTGCCAGCAGTTACCGACCTCACGACAGGGCCTACACCGGGGAGCTGTTTTTT. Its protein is CASSYRPHDRAYTGELFF.